Listed below are T cell receptor beta chains from one sample, sequenced in a study of read filtering for tumor transcriptome and immune sequencing. Via MiXCR, TCRdb re-called the reads, giving one row per CDR3 protein. The top ten hold 25% of the sample, which has thousands of distinct CDR3 sequences, approximately 15% seen once. Sequenced sample: a population of CD138-negative cells sorted from bone marrow. The receptors were sampled from a donor at least 40 years old with multiple myeloma. Each CDR3 is given with its conserved first and last residue. Each record gives: D gene, CDR3 length, J gene, clone size, V gene, CDR3 DNA, CDR3 protein. A D gene is named only where the DNA matches it firmly. Expanded clones are given a class, and other clones once, few, many or no size at all.

TRBD2,16,TRBJ2-5,many,TRBV20-1,TGCAGTGCTAGAGATATCAGCGGGGGGGCGTTGGAGACCCAGTACTTC,CSARDISGGALETQYF
.,13,TRBJ1-5,many,TRBV19,TGTGCCAGCCGGGACACCGGCAATCAGCCCCAGCATTTT,CASRDTGNQPQHF
TRBD2,16,TRBJ2-3,.,TRBV24-1,TGTGCCATCAGTGGTTCCCTAGCGGGGAACACAGATACGCAGTATTTT,CAISGSLAGNTDTQYF
.,12,TRBJ2-3,many,TRBV5-6,TGTGCCAGCAGCTTCGGGGCAGATACGCAGTATTTT,CASSFGADTQYF
TRBD1,18,TRBJ2-6,medium-sized,TRBV7-9,TGTGCCAGCAGCTCGCCGACAGGGACGCCCTCAGGGGCCAACGTCCTGACTTTC,CASSSPTGTPSGANVLTF
TRBD2,14,TRBJ2-7,many,TRBV7-2,TGTGCCAGCACCACCAGCGGGGGGGCCTACGAGCAGTACTTC,CASTTSGGAYEQYF
TRBD2,15,TRBJ2-7,many,TRBV7-2,TGTGCCAGCAGCACCATTAGCGGGAGGTCCTACGAGCAGTACTTC,CASSTISGRSYEQYF
TRBD2,16,TRBJ2-5,once,TRBV24-1,TGTGCCACCAGTGACCGAACCCGGGGGGGGAGAGAGACCCAGTACTTC,CATSDRTRGGRETQYF
.,15,TRBJ2-3,many,TRBV12-3/TRBV12-4,TGTGCCAGCACCCTCGAAGCGTCCCGCACAGATACGCAGTATTTT,CASTLEASRTDTQYF
TRBD1,13,TRBJ2-7,many,TRBV29-1,TGCAGCGCCAGGGACAGCGACTCCTACGAGCAGTACTTC,CSARDSDSYEQYF
.,14,TRBJ1-2,many,TRBV29-1,TGCAGCGTAGCCGCGACAGGCTCCAACTATGGCTACACCTTC,CSVAATGSNYGYTF
TRBD2,14,TRBJ2-5,many,TRBV7-2,TGTGCCAGCAGCTCTAGCGGGAGATGGGAGACCCAGTACTTC,CASSSSGRWETQYF
.,16,TRBJ1-1,few,TRBV28,TGTGCCAGCAGTTTGATTGGCGGGGGCGGGGGCACTGAAGCTTTCTTT,CASSLIGGGGGTEAFF
.,19,TRBJ2-1,medium-sized,TRBV5-1,TGCGCCAGCAGCTTGTCGACCGGGGGCGGAAGCAGCTCCTACAATGAGCAGTTCTTC,CASSLSTGGGSSSYNEQFF
.,14,TRBJ1-2,few,TRBV28,TGTGCCAGCAGTTCCCTTCCGACGGATTATGGCTACACCTTC,CASSSLPTDYGYTF
.,16,TRBJ2-5,many,TRBV5-6,TGTGCCAGCAGCTTGGTTCAGGGGGGCCTTTCGGAGACCCAGTACTTC,CASSLVQGGLSETQYF
TRBD2,15,TRBJ2-1,medium-sized,TRBV7-8,TGTGCCAGCAGCCCAACCGGGGGGTTCTACAATGAGCAGTTCTTC,CASSPTGGFYNEQFF
.,14,TRBJ2-7,many,TRBV27,TGTGCCAGCAGTTTGTTTGCGGGATCCTACGAGCAGTACTTC,CASSLFAGSYEQYF
TRBD2,16,TRBJ2-3,many,TRBV3-1,TGTGCCAGCAGCCGTAAACTAGCGGGAGAATCAGATACGCAGTATTTT,CASSRKLAGESDTQYF
TRBD2,16,TRBJ2-4,many,TRBV12-3/TRBV12-4,TGTGCCAGCAGTCTCCCGGTGGGGGGGGCCAAAAACATTCAGTACTTC,CASSLPVGGAKNIQYF
.,16,TRBJ2-3,many,TRBV11-1,TGTGCCAGCAGCTTATTTCTCCAGGGGGGGACAGATACGCAGTATTTT,CASSLFLQGGTDTQYF
.,12,TRBJ1-1,many,TRBV20-1,TGCAGTGCCCAGAGGGGGGCGGGGGGGGCTTTCTTT,CSAQRGAGGAFF
TRBD2,14,TRBJ2-5,many,TRBV6-5,TGTGCCAGCACCAAAACGGGGGGCCAAGAGACCCAGTACTTC,CASTKTGGQETQYF
.,14,TRBJ1-1,many,TRBV29-1,TGCAGCGGGGGCGGGGGGCGCGAAAACACTGAAGCTTTCTTT,CSGGGGRENTEAFF
TRBD2,14,TRBJ2-7,many,TRBV6-5,TGTGCCAGTAACTCCGGGACTAGCAGGCGCGAGCAGTACTTC,CASNSGTSRREQYF
TRBD2,15,TRBJ2-1,many,TRBV27,TGTGCCAGCACTAGCGGGGGGGCCGGGTACAATGAGCAGTTCTTC,CASTSGGAGYNEQFF
TRBD1,17,TRBJ1-3,many,TRBV20-1,TGCAGTGCTAGAGATTCCCGGACAGGGGTCTCTGGAAACACCATATATTTT,CSARDSRTGVSGNTIYF